Each of the 7 T cell receptor beta chains below was sequenced from the same sample in a study of control samples from healthy donors and cancer patients. Libraries were prepared by immunoSEQ multiplex PCR; TCRdb keeps only in-frame clonotypes and omits some of them. The table has about 130,000 clones, roughly 92% seen once. The specimen was blood. These receptor sequences come from a young man in good health.

This chain links TRBV5-1 with TRBJ2-3, with 15 bases lining up with TRBD2. J was trimmed by 2 bases and V by 2 bases; bases with no gene match: 6. The CDR3 sequence is 18 residues long. Germline assignment: CDR1 SGHRS and CDR2 YFSETQ. In DNA, the CDR3 is TGCGCCAGCAGCTTACCTGGACTAGCGGGGGGGCCCACAGATACGCAGTATTTT. Translating gives CASSLPGLAGGPTDTQYF.

This clone was seen a single time. The rearrangement joins TRBV10-3 to TRBJ2-5; TRBD1 might be the D (5 bases). In germline, CDR1 is ENHRY, CDR2 SYGVKD. CDR3 length: 19 amino acids. V lost 0 bases and J 2 bases, leaving 22 bases between the germline ends. The CDR3: CAISESVDIYKGRQETQYF. CDR3 in DNA: TGTGCCATCAGTGAGTCCGTGGACATTTATAAGGGGCGGCAAGAGACCCAGTACTTC.

This clone was recorded only once. The chain recombines TRBV20-1 with TRBJ1-2; D uncertain. Trimming stripped 1 base from V and 6 bases from J, with 6 bases between. This CDR3 region has 11 residues. CDR1 and CDR2 (germline): DFQATT, SNEGSKA (reference sequence). The chain's CDR3 is CSARGEDGYTF. As DNA, the CDR3 is TGCAGTGCTAGAGGGGAGGATGGCTACACCTTC.

The chain has TRBV6-6 and TRBJ1-1, with D maybe TRBD1 (5 bases). CDR3 length: 14 residues. Trimming took off 0 bases at V and 5 bases at J, with 10 bases between the two ends. Looked up from germline, CDR1 is MNHNY and CDR2 is SVGAGI (reference sequence). DNA for the CDR3: TGTGCCAGCAGTTACTCCCCGGGGGGGACTGAAGCTTTCTTT. It yields the protein CASSYSPGGTEAFF.

V gene TRBV5-1 combines with J gene TRBJ1-1; 8 nucleotides line up with TRBD1. From germline, CDR1 is SGHRS and CDR2 YFSETQ. The CDR3 is 14 residues long. Trimming took 2 bases from V and 4 from J; bases not matched to a gene: 4. The chain's CDR3 is CASSLQGGSTEAFF. Written as DNA, the CDR3 is TGCGCCAGCAGCTTACAGGGGGGGAGCACTGAAGCTTTCTTT.

For the CDR3, the DNA is TGTGCCAGCAGCTTGGGGGGACAGGGGAAAACTGAAGCTTTCTTT. The encoded protein is CASSLGGQGKTEAFF. This chain uses TRBV5-4 with TRBJ1-1; 10 bases are shared with TRBD1. Germline CDR1 is SGHNT and CDR2 is YYREEE (reference sequence). V gave up 0 bases and J gave up 5 bases; unmatched junction bases: 4. The CDR3 covers 15 residues. The full variable domain, completed using reference TRBV5-4 and TRBJ1-1, is ETGVTQSPTHLIKTRGQQVTLRCSSQSGHNTVSWYQQALGQGPQFIFQYYREEENGRGNFPPRFSGLQFPNYSSELNVNALELDDSALYLCASSLGGQGKTEAFFGQGTRLTVV.

The chain recombines TRBV5-4 with TRBJ1-2, with TRBD1 matching 9 bases. After removal of 4 bases from V and 2 bases from J, the junction contained 6 bases not matched to a gene. The CDR3 is 15 residues long. The germline V gene has CDR1 SGHNT and CDR2 YYREEE (reference sequence). The CDR3 spells CASSPGTGRNYGYTF. The CDR3, as DNA: TGTGCCAGCAGCCCTGGGACAGGGAGGAACTATGGCTACACCTTC.